This TCR beta chain was profiled in a study of T cells in Graves' hyperthyroidism and ophthalmopathy. The source material, RNA transcripts, was used to amplify TCR beta CDR3 regions. Researchers ran a first-round RT-PCR on the TCR CDR3 using the HTBI primer set. From the multiplex PCR reads, TCRdb called clonotypes with MiXCR, one entry per CDR3 protein. The sample contains some 510,000 distinct CDR3 sequences, less than 25% of which appear only once. The hyperthyroidism was newly diagnosed and had lasted under 2 months; the patients were aged 18 to 65. Germline CDR1 and CDR2: LNHNV and YYDKDF (reference sequence). V shed 0 bases and J shed 11 bases, with 11 bases lying between them. CDR3 size: 13 residues.

The sequencing input was blood. This chain joins TRBV15 and TRBJ1-5; D not certain. The receptor was derived from a man aged 18 to 29 with Graves' hyperthyroidism. This CDR3 is CATSRDRGRTQHF. CDR3 nucleotides: TGTGCCACCAGCAGAGATCGCGGGCGGACCCAGCATTTT.